This paragraph reports one T cell receptor beta chain. Its antigen remains unknown. The CDR3 length is 15 residues. Germline V gene lookup returns CDR1 LGHNA and CDR2 YNFKEQ. V dropped 0 bases and J dropped 3 bases, with 9 bases sitting between them. The data are from a study of a mutant IDH1 vaccine in newly diagnosed glioma. TCRdb's table, derived via immunoSEQ multiplex PCR, lists solely in-frame clones and lacks some. The repertoire includes some 48,000 clones, roughly three quarters of them detected once, and about 7% sits in the top ten. The sample's time point: week 35, safety follow-up. Doses comprised 300 ug of mutant IDH1 20-mer peptide each, plus topical imiquimod.

The starting material was PBMCs, obtained from a glioma patient whose treatment included an IDH1 peptide vaccine. This chain uses TRBV4-2 with TRBJ2-1; D unresolved. The source of this sequence is a man aged 35 to 55 with glioma. The CDR3 spells CASSQEALVYNEQFF. DNA for the CDR3: TGTGCCAGCAGCCAAGAGGCCCTAGTCTACAATGAGCAGTTCTTC.